Detailed here is one T cell receptor (beta chain). Clones were read by immunoSEQ multiplex PCR, and TCRdb kept only the in-frame ones, dropping some. The repertoire has approximately 53,000 clones, over 90% of them found once; the top ten carry 0.61%. This record belongs to a study of T cell changes during pregnancy in multiple sclerosis. V lost 0 bases, J lost 3 bases, and 8 bases lay in between. The CDR3 contains 15 residues. Germline values: CDR1 LGHNA, CDR2 YNFKEQ. The chain links TRBV4-2 to TRBJ2-2; no reliable D call. Sequences were derived from CD4+ T cells from peripheral blood mononuclear cells, sampled after pregnancy. This sequence originates from a female donor in good health, enrolled as a control in a pregnancy study. The CDR3 DNA sequence: TGTGCCAGCAGCCAAGATTATCAGGACACCGGGGAGCTGTTTTTT. Its translation: CASSQDYQDTGELFF.